This T cell receptor beta chain was identified during a study of blood T cell repertoires in COVID-19. Study in general: T cells, B-cell-depleted T cells, or PBMCs supplied cDNA or gDNA.

Generated by immunoSEQ multiplex PCR, the TCRdb table keeps only in-frame clones and is missing some. The sample gives approximately 160,000 clones, approximately 93% of which show up once; 2% is in the top ten. The CDR3 has 14 residues. Germline assignment: CDR1 SGHTA and CDR2 FQGTGA. V lost 2 bases and J lost 6; bases outside the gene matches: 7. This chain joins TRBV7-3 and TRBJ2-7, with TRBD2 identical over 7 bases. The receptor's source is a woman aged 55-69 years with COVID-19, enrolled during active disease. The sequencing input was peripheral blood. CDR3 in amino acids: CASSLWEGSAEQYF. The CDR3 bases are TGTGCCAGCAGCTTATGGGAGGGGTCCGCCGAGCAGTACTTC.